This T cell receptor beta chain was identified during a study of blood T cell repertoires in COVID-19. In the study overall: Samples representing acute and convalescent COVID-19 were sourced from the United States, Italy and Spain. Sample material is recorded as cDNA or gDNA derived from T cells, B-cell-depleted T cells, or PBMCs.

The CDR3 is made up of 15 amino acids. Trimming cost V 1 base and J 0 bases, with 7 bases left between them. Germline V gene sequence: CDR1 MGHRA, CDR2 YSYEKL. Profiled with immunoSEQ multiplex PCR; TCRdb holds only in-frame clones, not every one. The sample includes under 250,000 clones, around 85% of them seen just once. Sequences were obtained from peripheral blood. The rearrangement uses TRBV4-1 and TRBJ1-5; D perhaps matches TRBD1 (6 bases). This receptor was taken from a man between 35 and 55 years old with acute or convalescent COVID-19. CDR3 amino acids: CASSQADSSNQPQHF. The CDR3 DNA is TGCGCCAGCAGCCAAGCGGACAGTAGCAATCAGCCCCAGCATTTT.